Presented here are 25 T cell receptor beta chains from one specimen sequenced in a study of shared clonotypes between healthy human individuals. Clones were read by immunoSEQ multiplex PCR, and TCRdb kept only the in-frame ones, dropping some. Here the sample spans 400,000 to 550,000 clones, around 79% being singletons. Sequencing input: PBMCs. All receptors come from a woman aged 40 to 50 in good health. Some clones in this sample may be carry-over from other donors' samples.

The CDR3, as DNA: TGTGCCTGGAGCGCAGAGCAAGGCAATGAGCAGTTCTTC. Protein product: CAWSAEQGNEQFF. This rearrangement joins TRBV30 to TRBJ2-1, with no clear D. The CDR3 runs 13 residues. The germline V gene has CDR1 GTSNPN and CDR2 SVGIG (reference sequence). The V and J ends lost 3 bases and 6 bases respectively, with 12 bases between them. Full variable domain (missing parts from reference TRBV30 and TRBJ2-1): SQTIHQWPATLVQPVGSPLSLECTVEGTSNPNLYWYRQAAGRGLQLLFYSVGIGQISSEVPQNLSASRPQDRQFILSSKKLLLSDSGFYLCAWSAEQGNEQFFGPGTRLTVL.

The V gene is TRBV28, the J gene TRBJ2-7, with 7 bases matching TRBD1. Germline V lookup: CDR1 MDHEN, CDR2 SYDVKM. V trimming: 8 bases; J trimming: 4 bases; junction bases outside the gene matches: 8. The CDR3 covers 13 residues. This chain's CDR3 is CASEGTVPYEQYF. CDR3 DNA: TGTGCCAGCGAAGGGACAGTTCCGTACGAGCAGTACTTC.

This sequence joins TRBV4-2 and TRBJ2-2; D is possibly TRBD2 (5 bases). The germline V gene has CDR1 LGHNA and CDR2 YNFKEQ. The length of the CDR3 is 16 residues. V was shortened by 0 bases and J by 3 bases, with 11 bases between the two germline ends. The CDR3 protein is CASSQEGPADTGELFF. The CDR3 bases are TGTGCCAGCAGCCAAGAAGGCCCAGCGGACACCGGGGAGCTGTTTTTT.

V gene TRBV9 combines with J gene TRBJ2-5; D is possibly TRBD2 (7 bases). The CDR3 loop spans 15 amino acids. V lost 0 bases, J lost 4 bases, and 13 bases lay in between. CDR1 is SGDLS and CDR2 is YYNGEE in the germline V gene. Here the CDR3 reads CASSVEGGGGETQYF. The CDR3 nucleotides are TGTGCCAGCAGCGTAGAGGGAGGGGGTGGAGAGACCCAGTACTTC.

The chain joins TRBV6-5 to TRBJ2-4, with D tentatively TRBD2 (6 bases). The germline V and J ends were trimmed by 3 bases and 8 bases, with 17 bases remaining between them. The germline V gene has CDR1 MNHEY and CDR2 SVGAGI. The CDR3 totals 15 residues. Here the CDR3 DNA reads TGTGCCAGCAGTTATCGCGGGGCCATCCCGGACATTCAGTACTTC. It is translated as CASSYRGAIPDIQYF.

This clone was seen a single time. This chain links TRBV30 with TRBJ1-4, with a possible D match to TRBD1 (6 bases). V was clipped by 3 bases and J by 3 bases, with 14 bases between them. The CDR3 is 15 amino acids. Germline values: CDR1 GTSNPN, CDR2 SVGIG (reference sequence). CDR3: CAWSIGGGPNEKLFF. The DNA of the CDR3 is TGTGCCTGGAGCATAGGAGGGGGTCCTAATGAAAAACTGTTTTTT. The whole variable domain, filled in from reference TRBV30 and TRBJ1-4, reads SQTIHQWPATLVQPVGSPLSLECTVEGTSNPNLYWYRQAAGRGLQLLFYSVGIGQISSEVPQNLSASRPQDRQFILSSKKLLLSDSGFYLCAWSIGGGPNEKLFFGSGTQLSVL.

The chain uses TRBV2 and TRBJ2-7, with D tentatively TRBD2 (6 bases). CDR3 length equals 11 residues. Per germline, CDR1 SNHLY and CDR2 FYNNEI. DNA of the CDR3: TGTGTTTCCCATTTCGGGGGCGAGCAGTACTTC. Its protein is CVSHFGGEQYF.

Points on this clone: The same CDR3 can be traced to other DNA sequences in this sample. V and J are TRBV7-3 and TRBJ1-1; TRBD1 matches at 7 bases. This CDR3 region has 15 residues. Germline CDR1 SGHTA, CDR2 FQGTGA. After removal of 5 bases from V and 5 bases from J, the junction contained 11 bases not matched to a gene. CDR3 nucleotide sequence: TGTGCCAGCAGCAGGAATTCCGGGACAGATACTGAAGCTTTCTTT. This gives the protein CASSRNSGTDTEAFF.

There are a few counts of this clone. This chain joins TRBV9 and TRBJ2-7; D is undetermined. Germline lookup yields CDR1 SGDLS and CDR2 YYNGEE. Trimming stripped 4 bases from V and 4 bases from J, with 9 bases between. The CDR3 length is 12 residues. The CDR3 nucleotides read TGTGCCAGCAGCCCCGGAGCATACGAGCAGTACTTC. Amino acids: CASSPGAYEQYF.

This chain uses TRBV28 with TRBJ1-2, with D unresolved. V shed 6 bases and J shed 4 bases, with 12 bases lying between them. CDR3 length: 13 amino acids. Germline CDR1 is MDHEN and CDR2 is SYDVKM. The CDR3, as DNA: TGTGCCAGCAGCTCCGTAGGTGGCTATGGCTACACCTTC. Protein: CASSSVGGYGYTF.

The rearrangement uses TRBV6-5 and TRBJ1-2; D perhaps matches TRBD1 (5 bases). The CDR3 extends over 15 amino acids. Trimming stripped 3 bases from V and 2 bases from J, with 13 bases between. Germline V gene data show CDR1 as MNHEY and CDR2 as SVGAGI. The DNA for the CDR3 is TGTGCCAGCAGTTATTGGGGGGATGCGAACTATGGCTACACCTTC. It encodes CASSYWGDANYGYTF.

This chain uses TRBV5-3 with TRBJ2-2; 7 bases map to TRBD2. TRBV5-3 is designated an ORF whose function remains uncertain. There are 20 residues in the CDR3. V gave up 4 bases and J gave up 3 bases; unmatched junction bases: 21. The CDR3 spells CARSPGGSSGQWWDTGELFF. The CDR3 DNA reads as TGTGCCAGAAGCCCCGGCGGGTCTAGCGGACAATGGTGGGACACCGGGGAGCTGTTTTTT.

The J gene is TRBJ1-3, the V gene TRBV18; D not certain. The V end was cut by 6 bases, the J end by 0 bases, with 9 bases between. CDR3 length: 14 residues. Germline V lookup: CDR1 KGHSH, CDR2 LQKENI. The CDR3, as DNA: TGTGCCAGCTCCAGCAAGAGCTCTGGAAACACCATATATTTT. Translation gives CASSSKSSGNTIYF.

This clone was observed once. One junction end disagrees with the germline gene, perhaps due to a read error. The chain uses TRBV18 and TRBJ2-1; 9 bases match TRBD1. CDR3 length: 12 residues. Germline V gene data show CDR1 as KGHSH and CDR2 as LQKENI. The CDR3 here is CASSPPDRGKIF. Written as DNA, the CDR3 is TGTGCCAGCTCACCGCCGGACAGGGGTAAAATCTTC.

This clone occurred once. The V call is TRBV27, the J call TRBJ2-1; the D gene is possibly TRBD2 (6 bases). This CDR3 region has 13 residues. Germline values: CDR1 MNHEY, CDR2 SMNVEV (reference sequence). The V end was cut by 3 bases, the J end by 8 bases, with 11 bases between. The CDR3 loop reads CASSFWGEDEQFF. As DNA, the CDR3 is TGTGCCAGCAGTTTTTGGGGGGAGGATGAGCAGTTCTTC.

This clone was found many times. The J gene is TRBJ2-5, the V gene TRBV7-2; D is undetermined. The CDR3 sequence is 15 residues long. Trimming stripped 9 bases from V and 1 base from J, with 18 bases between. CDR1 and CDR2 (germline): SGHTA, FQGNSA. The CDR3, as DNA: TGTGCCAGTAAAATCGGGTCCTCACTCCAAGAGACCCAGTACTTC. Translation gives CASKIGSSLQETQYF. Drawing the rest from reference TRBV7-2 and TRBJ2-5, the complete variable domain is GAGVSQSPSNKVTEKGKDVELRCDPISGHTALYWYRQSLGQGLEFLIYFQGNSAPDKSGLPSDRFSAERTGGSVSTLTIQRTQQEDSAVYLCASKIGSSLQETQYFGPGTRLLVL.

The chain combines TRBV28 with TRBJ1-2, with D possibly matching TRBD1 (5 bases). V lost 1 base and J 0 bases, leaving 12 bases between the germline ends. The CDR3 sequence is 16 residues long. Germline loops: CDR1 MDHEN, CDR2 SYDVKM. CDR3 protein: CASSLYFRDPNYGYTF. CDR3 in DNA: TGTGCCAGCAGTTTATATTTCAGGGACCCTAACTATGGCTACACCTTC.

The rearrangement links TRBV5-4 to TRBJ2-3; D uncertain. From germline, CDR1 is SGHNT and CDR2 YYREEE (reference sequence). V lost 1 base and J lost 1, with 4 bases in between. CDR3 length: 13 amino acids. The CDR3 bases are TGTGCCAGCAGCTTGCAGGGCACAGATACGCAGTATTTT. Translated, it gives CASSLQGTDTQYF.

This chain connects TRBV29-1 to TRBJ1-4; possible D gene TRBD1, 6 bases. This CDR3 comprises 13 residues. V lost 4 bases and J lost 7, with 13 bases in between. Germline CDR1 reads SQVTM; CDR2 reads ANQGSEA. CDR3 in amino acids: CSVGGGRAEKLFF. CDR3 DNA sequence: TGCAGCGTTGGCGGGGGGCGGGCTGAAAAACTGTTTTTT.

The rearrangement links TRBV10-3 to TRBJ1-4; D is unresolved. Trimming cost V 3 bases and J 3 bases, with 8 bases left between them. This CDR3 contains 14 residues. CDR1 and CDR2 (germline): ENHRY, SYGVKD. The DNA for the CDR3 is TGTGCCATCAGTGACCGGGTTCCTAATGAAAAACTGTTTTTT. Residues: CAISDRVPNEKLFF.

The rearrangement links TRBV29-1 to TRBJ2-5; D call uncertain. CDR1 is SQVTM, CDR2 ANQGSEA, per germline. The CDR3 sequence is 12 residues long. Trimming took 4 bases from V and 1 from J, leaving 7 bases between them. The CDR3 DNA reads TGCAGCGTTGGGCACACCCAAGAGACCCAGTACTTC. It is translated as CSVGHTQETQYF.

The chain recombines TRBV28 with TRBJ1-6; D is ambiguous. The CDR3 is 8 residues long. From germline, CDR1 is MDHEN and CDR2 SYDVKM. Trimming stripped 10 bases from V and 13 bases from J, with 5 bases between. CDR3 amino acids: CATSPLHF. The DNA of the CDR3 is TGTGCCACCTCGCCCCTCCACTTT.

The chain uses TRBV18 and TRBJ1-1, with unresolved D. Between the trimmed V and J ends, which lost 3 bases and 3 bases, there was a span of 17 bases. Germline V lookup: CDR1 KGHSH, CDR2 LQKENI. The CDR3 has 16 residues. CDR3 sequence (DNA): TGTGCCAGCTCACCTGAGCTAAGGGCTACCCACACTGAAGCTTTCTTT. Its protein is CASSPELRATHTEAFF.

The chain joins TRBV7-2 to TRBJ2-1; a weak D match, TRBD1 (6 bases). Germline lookup yields CDR1 SGHTA and CDR2 FQGNSA. Trimming took off 7 bases at V and 1 base at J, with 11 bases between the two ends. This CDR3 has 14 residues. CDR3 nucleotides: TGTGCCAGCACCGAGGACAGTTCCTACAATGAGCAGTTCTTC. Encoded protein: CASTEDSSYNEQFF.

The chain carries TRBV4-3 and TRBJ2-1; TRBD2 aligns across 12 bases. This CDR3 region has 15 residues. The V segment lost 1 base and the J segment 8 bases; nucleotides outside the gene matches: 3. CDR1 is LGHNA, CDR2 YSLEER, per germline. This CDR3 is CASSQGTSGIDEQFF. CDR3 coding DNA: TGCGCCAGCAGCCAAGGGACTAGCGGGATCGATGAGCAGTTCTTC.